The 17 T cell receptor beta chains below come from one sample, sequenced in a study of blood T cell repertoires in COVID-19 (dated by TCRdb to the early 2020s). The receptor library was made with the immunoSEQ multiplex PCR assay. TCRdb holds this immuneACCESS table with in-frame rearrangements only. Some clones are missing; in checked studies, unresolved V genes explain under half, and the rest has no known cause. This sample lists 90,000 to 150,000 clones; 81% were detected once. The ten largest clones represent about 10% of the sample. Sequencing was carried out using peripheral blood. These receptors all stem from a human donor in a cohort sampled during active COVID-19.

With respect to this clone: The sample holds other DNA sequences that translate to the same CDR3. The chain links TRBV6-5 to TRBJ2-2; 11 nucleotides line up with TRBD1. Germline V gene sequence: CDR1 MNHEY, CDR2 SVGAGI. The CDR3 length is 14 residues. V was clipped by 6 bases and J by 4 bases; unmatched bases: 1. CDR3 coding DNA: TGTGCCAGCAGGGACAGGGGGCGCACCGGGGAGCTGTTTTTT. Amino acid sequence: CASRDRGRTGELFF.

The V and J genes are TRBV29-1 and TRBJ1-2; D is perhaps TRBD1 (6 bases). The CDR3 extends over 16 amino acids. V gave up 4 bases and J gave up 4 bases, with 22 bases separating them. Per germline, CDR1 SQVTM and CDR2 ANQGSEA. This CDR3 is CSVVSVGHPGFYGYTF. CDR3 nucleotides: TGCAGCGTTGTTTCGGTGGGACACCCAGGGTTCTATGGCTACACCTTC.

The gene calls are TRBV2 and TRBJ1-6; 7 bases map to TRBD1. Germline assignment: CDR1 SNHLY and CDR2 FYNNEI. V shed 9 bases and J 7 bases; nucleotides not matched to a gene: 6. The CDR3 covers 13 residues. CDR3 region: CARAGQTNSPLHF. In DNA form, the CDR3 reads TGTGCCAGGGCGGGACAGACGAATTCACCCCTCCACTTT.

This chain joins TRBV2 and TRBJ1-5, with TRBD1 as a possible D gene (5 bases). The CDR3 length is 16 residues. Germline lookup yields CDR1 SNHLY and CDR2 FYNNEI. V dropped 3 bases and J dropped 5 bases, with 17 bases sitting between them. CDR3 residues: CASSDARGGTDQPQHF. The CDR3 nucleotides read TGTGCCAGCAGTGATGCGCGGGGGGGTACGGATCAGCCCCAGCATTTT.

The chain links TRBV30 to TRBJ2-7; possible D gene TRBD2, 6 bases. The CDR3 totals 12 residues. Germline loops: CDR1 GTSNPN, CDR2 SVGIG (reference sequence). V lost 4 bases and J lost 3, with 10 bases in between. CDR3 residues: CAWKLGGYEQYF. CDR3 DNA sequence: TGTGCCTGGAAATTGGGGGGCTACGAGCAGTACTTC.

The gene calls are TRBV27 and TRBJ1-6; D is unresolved. CDR3 size: 17 residues. Looked up from germline, CDR1 is MNHEY and CDR2 is SMNVEV (reference sequence). Trimming shortened V by 2 bases and J by 8 bases, and 19 bases separated the two germline ends. The CDR3 region has the DNA TGTGCCAGCAGTTTAACACCGGGGTCTGGGCCGGATTCACCCCTCCACTTT. Its translation is CASSLTPGSGPDSPLHF.

The chain combines TRBV27 with TRBJ2-7; 14 bases align to TRBD2. Trimming removed 5 bases from V and 4 bases from J; junction bases left unmatched: 7. The germline V gene has CDR1 MNHEY and CDR2 SMNVEV (reference sequence). The CDR3 loop spans 16 amino acids. The CDR3 DNA reads as TGTGCCAGCAGTAGGTCAGGGACTAGCGGGAGTTACGAGCAGTACTTC. Residues: CASSRSGTSGSYEQYF.

This sequence joins TRBV5-3 and TRBJ2-7, with D maybe TRBD2 (6 bases). TRBV5-3 is noted as an ORF with a role that remains uncertain. The V and J ends lost 5 bases and 2 bases respectively, with 11 bases between them. The CDR3 totals 13 residues. In DNA, the CDR3 is TGTGCCAGAAGGGCGGGACGGGCCTACGAGCAGTACTTC. The encoded protein is CARRAGRAYEQYF.

The chain joins TRBV19 to TRBJ2-7; TRBD2 agrees at 8 bases. CDR1 is LNHDA, CDR2 SQIVND, per germline (reference sequence). The V segment lost 6 bases and the J segment 6 bases; nucleotides outside the gene matches: 1. The CDR3 spans 11 residues. The CDR3 region has the DNA TGTGCCAGTAGCGCGGGGGGCGAGCAGTACTTC. This codes for CASSAGGEQYF.

The chain combines TRBV7-2 with TRBJ1-2; 7 nucleotides agree with TRBD1. The CDR3 sequence is 14 residues long. In germline, CDR1 is SGHTA, CDR2 FQGNSA. V shed 7 bases, J shed 0 bases, and the junction held 5 bases outside the gene matches. In nucleotides, the CDR3 is TGTGCCAGCACCCCCGACAGGGCTAACTATGGCTACACCTTC. Translating gives CASTPDRANYGYTF.

The chain joins TRBV2 to TRBJ1-2; the D gene is possibly TRBD1 (6 bases). The V end lost 4 bases, the J end lost 2 bases, and 17 bases lay between the germline ends. In germline, CDR1 is SNHLY, CDR2 FYNNEI. This CDR3 is 16 amino acids long. This chain's CDR3 is CASSVSRGALNYGYTF. CDR3 bases: TGTGCCAGCAGTGTATCTCGGGGGGCCCTAAACTATGGCTACACCTTC.

Remarks on this clone: Other nucleotide sequences from this sample produce the same CDR3. The rearrangement uses TRBV6-5 and TRBJ1-5; maybe TRBD1 (6 bases). Trimming took 0 bases from V and 3 from J, leaving 9 bases between them. CDR1 is MNHEY, CDR2 SVGAGI, per germline. CDR3 size: 15 residues. CDR3 region: CASSYSDSPNQPQHF. In nucleotides, the CDR3 is TGTGCCAGCAGTTACTCGGACAGCCCCAATCAGCCCCAGCATTTT.

The chain uses TRBV6-1 and TRBJ1-2; no firm D call. Germline CDR1 and CDR2: MNHNS and SASEGT. CDR3 size: 12 residues. The V gene lost 3 bases and the J gene lost 4 bases, with 6 bases spanning the gap. This chain's CDR3 is CASSEDFYGYTF. The CDR3 DNA is TGTGCCAGCAGTGAGGACTTCTATGGCTACACCTTC.

The rearrangement links TRBV27 to TRBJ1-2; D remains ambiguous. The germline CDR1 and CDR2 sequences are MNHEY and SMNVEV (reference sequence). V shed 3 bases and J shed 2 bases, with 7 bases lying between them. The CDR3 spans 13 residues. The CDR3 sequence: CASSFRENYGYTF. CDR3 bases: TGTGCCAGCAGTTTTCGGGAGAACTATGGCTACACCTTC.

The V and J genes are TRBV28 and TRBJ2-3, with TRBD2 matching over 16 bases. The CDR3 length is 19 residues. The germline V gene encodes CDR1 MDHEN and CDR2 SYDVKM. The junction had 11 bases not matched to a gene; V was cut back by 5 bases and J by 3 bases. Here the CDR3 reads CASSDPGLAGGMGTDTQYF. In DNA form, the CDR3 reads TGTGCCAGCAGTGACCCGGGACTAGCGGGAGGGATGGGGACAGATACGCAGTATTTT.

The chain is built from TRBV29-1 and TRBJ1-2; TRBD1 is a possible D gene (5 bases). Germline lookup yields CDR1 SQVTM and CDR2 ANQGSEA. Deletions cut 3 bases from V and 14 bases from J, with 10 bases between. The CDR3 is 9 amino acids. The CDR3 DNA reads as TGCAGCGTTGAGCAGGGTCATACCTTC. Translated: CSVEQGHTF.

The chain combines TRBV2 with TRBJ2-1; maybe TRBD1 (6 bases). The V and J ends lost 7 bases and 2 bases respectively, with 9 bases between them. CDR3 length: 13 amino acids. Germline V gene sequence: CDR1 SNHLY, CDR2 FYNNEI. In DNA, the CDR3 is TGTGCCAGCAACAGGGAAACCTACAATGAGCAGTTCTTC. Protein sequence: CASNRETYNEQFF.